The 10 T cell receptor beta chains in this list originate from one sample, sequenced in a study of CXCR3-negative and CXCR3-positive naive CD8 T cells. Study results and caveats: In CXCR3-positive naive cells, the TRB CDR3s were more hydrophobic than in CXCR3-negative naive cells.

No cognate antigen is known for these TCRs. UMI-labeled 5' RACE TRB cDNA libraries were prepared from the cells. For each CDR3 protein, TCRdb gives one entry from its re-call of the 5' RACE reads, without DNA. In all, the sample yields just under 65,000 distinct CDR3 sequences. Sequencing input: naive CXCR3+ CD8+ T cells from blood. Noted subset: CD45RO-CCR7+CD27+CD95- naive CD8+ T cells expressing CXCR3 (TNR3+). The receptors shown here come from a human donor in good health. Some clones in this sample may be carry-over from other donors' samples.

The rearrangement uses TRBV28 and TRBJ2-5. The CDR3 runs to 12 residues. Germline loops: CDR1 MDHEN, CDR2 SYDVKM. CDR3 loop: CASSLTGETQYF.

The CDR3 here is CASSPTGNNQPQHF. The chain has TRBV6-2 or TRBV6-3 and TRBJ1-5; TCRdb proposes TRBD1, but this gene call is untestable without DNA. Germline CDR1 reads MNHEY; CDR2 reads SVGEGT. The CDR3 spans 14 residues.

The CDR3 loop reads CASSAGQYQETQYF. The chain joins TRBV7-9 to TRBJ2-5; the TRBD2 assignment by TCRdb is unverifiable without DNA. The length of the CDR3 is 14 residues. The germline CDR1 and CDR2 sequences are SEHNR and FQNEAQ (reference sequence).

CDR3: CSVQETYEQYF. V is TRBV29-1 and J is TRBJ2-7. Germline loops: CDR1 SQVTM, CDR2 ANQGSEA. This CDR3 spans 11 amino acids.

The V and J genes are TRBV29-1 and TRBJ1-2. The length of the CDR3 is 12 residues. Germline lookup yields CDR1 SQVTM and CDR2 ANQGSEA. This chain's CDR3 is CSVEEHYGGYTF.

This chain uses TRBV7-8 with TRBJ2-1; TCRdb selects TRBD2, and the lack of DNA leaves this call unchecked. Germline assignment: CDR1 SGHVS and CDR2 FQNEAQ. The CDR3 extends over 17 amino acids. The CDR3 is CASSLWDSGGANNEQFF.

This chain joins TRBV4-3 and TRBJ2-5. Per germline, CDR1 LGHNA and CDR2 YSLEER. This CDR3 contains 17 residues. This chain's CDR3 is CASSQIFDGEYQETQYF.

This sequence joins TRBV19 and TRBJ2-1; the TCRdb call, TRBD1, lacks DNA for checking. Germline CDR1 is LNHDA and CDR2 is SQIVND (reference sequence). The CDR3 contains 14 residues. CDR3 region: CASQPTGDYNEQFF.

The J gene is TRBJ1-2, the V gene TRBV7-9; TCRdb proposes TRBD1, but this gene call is untestable without DNA. Germline V gives CDR1 SEHNR, CDR2 FQNEAQ (reference sequence). There are 14 residues in the CDR3. This chain's CDR3 is CASSYPGRGHGYTF.

The chain links TRBV10-3 to TRBJ2-1. The CDR3 extends over 16 amino acids. Per the germline V gene, CDR1 is ENHRY and CDR2 is SYGVKD. This CDR3 reads CAISESTEGSYNEQFF.